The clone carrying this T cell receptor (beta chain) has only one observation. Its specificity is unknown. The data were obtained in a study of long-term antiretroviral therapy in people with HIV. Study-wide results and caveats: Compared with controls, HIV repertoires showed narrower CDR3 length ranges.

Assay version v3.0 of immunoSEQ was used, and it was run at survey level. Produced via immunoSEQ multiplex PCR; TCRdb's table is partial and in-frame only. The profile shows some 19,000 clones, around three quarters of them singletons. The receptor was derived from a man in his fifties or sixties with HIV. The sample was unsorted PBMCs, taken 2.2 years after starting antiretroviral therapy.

The DNA of the CDR3 is TGTGCCAGCAGCTTGGGGCGGACAGTCGTAAACACTGAAGCTTTCTTT. This sequence encodes CASSLGRTVVNTEAFF. The chain employs TRBV5-4 and TRBJ1-1; tentative D call: TRBD1 (6 bases). Between the trimmed V and J ends, which lost 0 bases and 2 bases, there was a span of 14 bases. Per the germline V gene, CDR1 is SGHNT and CDR2 is YYREEE (reference sequence). The CDR3 is 16 residues long.